Listed here are 10 T cell receptor beta chains from one sample, sequenced in a study of blood T cell repertoires in COVID-19. This table comes from immunoSEQ multiplex PCR, and its TCRdb copy is limited to in-frame clones, with some not included. The sample holds about 150,000 clones, approximately 80% seen once. Sequencing was done on a sample of peripheral blood. The source is a woman aged 80 or over with acute or convalescent COVID-19.

This clone was detected only once. V gene TRBV27 combines with J gene TRBJ2-7, with D maybe TRBD1 (6 bases). V was pared by 5 bases and J by 0 bases, with 14 bases between. CDR1 MNHEY and CDR2 SMNVEV come from the germline V gene (reference sequence). The CDR3 runs to 15 residues. The CDR3 spells CASSETRDNSYEQYF. In nucleotides, the CDR3 is TGTGCCAGCAGTGAAACCCGGGACAACTCCTACGAGCAGTACTTC.

The chain uses TRBV7-3 and TRBJ1-2, with D possibly TRBD1 on 6 matching bases. Trimming took 5 bases from V and 8 from J, leaving 21 bases between them. The CDR3 is 15 amino acids. Germline V gene data show CDR1 as SGHTA and CDR2 as FQGTGA. CDR3 nucleotide sequence: TGTGCCAGCAGCCGGACACAAACAGGGAGGGCGGGCTACACCTTC. As protein: CASSRTQTGRAGYTF.

The chain carries TRBV7-2 and TRBJ2-3, with D possibly matching TRBD2 (5 bases). V lost 10 bases, J lost 1 base, and 12 bases lay in between. The CDR3 contains 13 residues. Germline V gene sequence: CDR1 SGHTA, CDR2 FQGNSA. The CDR3 sequence: CANTEDRTDTQYF. For the CDR3, the DNA is TGTGCCAACACGGAGGACCGCACAGATACGCAGTATTTT.

The table lists this clone with a few counts. This rearrangement joins TRBV5-1 to TRBJ2-7; the match to TRBD1 covers 7 bases. The CDR3 contains 15 residues. The germline gives CDR1 SGHRS, CDR2 YFSETQ. Trimming at V came to 5 bases and at J to 6 bases, leaving 14 bases not matched to a gene. The CDR3 region is CASRRSRDSRGEQYF. The CDR3 region has the DNA TGCGCCAGCAGGCGCTCCCGGGACAGTCGAGGCGAGCAGTACTTC.

V gene TRBV5-1 combines with J gene TRBJ2-5, with 12 bases aligning to TRBD2. Germline values: CDR1 SGHRS, CDR2 YFSETQ. V trimming: 1 base; J trimming: 5 bases; junction bases outside the gene matches: 9. The CDR3 is made up of 17 amino acids. In DNA, the CDR3 is TGCGCCAGCAGCTTGAGTCCTAGCGGGGGGGCCAAGGAGACCCAGTACTTC. Protein product: CASSLSPSGGAKETQYF.

The chain is built from TRBV10-3 and TRBJ1-1, with TRBD1 identical over 9 bases. This CDR3 is built from 16 residues. Germline CDR1 and CDR2: ENHRY and SYGVKD. J lost 4 bases, V lost 4 bases, and 10 bases had no gene match. The CDR3 loop is CAISGPTGGRGTEAFF. In DNA form, the CDR3 reads TGTGCCATCAGTGGGCCCACAGGGGGCCGGGGCACTGAAGCTTTCTTT.

The chain couples TRBV3-1 (or the pseudogene TRBV3-2) to TRBJ2-5, with TRBD2 matching 10 bases. The CDR3 has 15 amino acids. The ends lost 4 bases at V and 4 bases at J; junction bases unmatched: 6. CDR1 and CDR2 from the germline V gene are LGHDT and YNNKEL (reference sequence). For the CDR3, the DNA is TGTGCCAGCAGCCCCTCCCAGCGGGGGGGAGAGACCCAGTACTTC. Protein: CASSPSQRGGETQYF.

This chain links TRBV18 with TRBJ1-1; D call uncertain. The V end was cut by 3 bases, the J end by 0 bases, with 8 bases between. Germline V lookup: CDR1 KGHSH, CDR2 LQKENI. The CDR3 has 14 amino acids. As DNA, the CDR3 is TGTGCCAGCTCACCCGCCAGAATGAACACTGAAGCTTTCTTT. The encoded protein is CASSPARMNTEAFF. Using reference TRBV18 and TRBJ1-1 for the parts outside the CDR3, the full variable domain is NAGVMQNPRHLVRRRGQEARLRCSPMKGHSHVYWYRQLPEEGLKFMVYLQKENIIDESGMPKERFSAEFPKEGPSILRIQQVVRGDSAAYFCASSPARMNTEAFFGQGTRLTVV.

This sequence joins TRBV7-9 and TRBJ1-1, with 9 nucleotides matching TRBD1. Unmatched junction bases numbered 7, after V lost 6 bases and J lost 5 bases. The germline CDR1 and CDR2 sequences are SEHNR and FQNEAQ (reference sequence). The CDR3 runs to 14 residues. The CDR3 reads CASRRGQGNTEAFF. As DNA, the CDR3 is TGTGCCAGCAGGAGGGGACAGGGAAATACTGAAGCTTTCTTT.

The chain combines TRBV9 with TRBJ1-2, with D perhaps matching TRBD1 (6 bases). In germline, CDR1 is SGDLS, CDR2 YYNGEE. V lost 1 base and J 2 bases, leaving 15 bases between the germline ends. The CDR3 length is 16 residues. The CDR3 region has the DNA TGTGCCAGCAGCGTAAACCCCTCAAGGGGGAACTATGGCTACACCTTC. Protein product: CASSVNPSRGNYGYTF.